Below, 17 T cell receptor beta chains from the same sample are listed, as sequenced in a study of blood T cell repertoires in COVID-19. The assay was immunoSEQ multiplex PCR, and TCRdb's table has in-frame clones only and misses some. The sample records about 300,000 clones, approximately 88% being singletons. Sequenced material: peripheral blood. Source of these receptors: a woman under 40 who had recovered from COVID-19.

V is TRBV7-9 and J is TRBJ1-2, with a tentative D call TRBD1 (5 bases). The CDR3 loop spans 13 amino acids. The germline V gene encodes CDR1 SEHNR and CDR2 FQNEAQ (reference sequence). V lost 4 bases and J lost 7, with 13 bases in between. CDR3 amino acids: CASSWEGAPGYTF. The CDR3 nucleotides read TGTGCCAGCAGCTGGGAAGGGGCGCCTGGCTACACCTTC.

The J gene is TRBJ1-2, the V gene TRBV27; 9 positions agree with TRBD1. J was trimmed by 8 bases and V by 4 bases; bases with no gene match: 5. There are 13 residues in the CDR3. The germline V gene encodes CDR1 MNHEY and CDR2 SMNVEV (reference sequence). The CDR3 here is CASSSQTGGGYTF. CDR3 sequence (DNA): TGTGCCAGCAGTTCTCAGACAGGGGGAGGCTACACCTTC.

This clone turned up a few times. The chain employs TRBV4-2 and TRBJ2-1; D might be TRBD1 (5 bases). CDR3 length: 14 residues. V dropped 0 bases and J dropped 7 bases, with 10 bases sitting between them. Germline loops: CDR1 LGHNA, CDR2 YNFKEQ. CDR3 residues: CASSQEGEVNEQFF. CDR3 sequence (DNA): TGTGCCAGCAGCCAAGAAGGGGAAGTGAATGAGCAGTTCTTC.

This rearrangement joins TRBV29-1 to TRBJ1-5; D uncertain. Germline V gene lookup returns CDR1 SQVTM and CDR2 ANQGSEA. The CDR3 is 13 residues long. The V and J ends lost 5 bases and 2 bases respectively, with 10 bases between them. The CDR3 bases are TGCAGCGTTTCCGGTAGCGGCAATCAGCCCCAGCATTTT. This translates into CSVSGSGNQPQHF. The full variable domain, with the rest looked up from reference TRBV29-1 and TRBJ1-5, is SAVISQKPSRDICQRGTSLTIQCQVDSQVTMMFWYRQQPGQSLTLIATANQGSEATYESGFVIDKFPISRPNLTFSTLTVSNMSPEDSSIYLCSVSGSGNQPQHFGDGTRLSIL.

The chain is built from TRBV6-2 or TRBV6-3 and TRBJ1-6; maybe TRBD1 (6 bases). Trimming removed 8 bases at V and 7 bases at J, with 18 bases between. This CDR3 has 15 amino acids. Germline V lookup: CDR1 MNHEY, CDR2 SVGEGT. The DNA of the CDR3 is TGTGCCAGCTGCCTCAAGGACAGTTGGAATTCACCCCTCCACTTT. Translating gives CASCLKDSWNSPLHF.

This sequence joins TRBV19 and TRBJ1-1; TRBD1 is a possible D gene (5 bases). V was pared by 5 bases and J by 6 bases, with 13 bases between. Looked up from germline, CDR1 is LNHDA and CDR2 is SQIVND (reference sequence). The CDR3 covers 13 residues. The CDR3 DNA reads as TGTGCCAGTAGTCGGGGGGTCGTGCCTGAAGCTTTCTTT. Translated, it gives CASSRGVVPEAFF. Variable domain in full (rest from reference TRBV19 and TRBJ1-1): DGGITQSPKYLFRKEGQNVTLSCEQNLNHDAMYWYRQDPGQGLRLIYYSQIVNDFQKGDIAEGYSVSREKKESFPLTVTSAQKNPTAFYLCASSRGVVPEAFFGQGTRLTVV.

This chain joins TRBV3-1 (or the pseudogene TRBV3-2) and TRBJ2-1; maybe TRBD1 (6 bases). The CDR3 is 14 amino acids. V was pared by 1 base and J by 8 bases, with 12 bases between. Germline V CDR1 and CDR2: LGHDT, YNNKEL (reference sequence). CDR3 protein: CASSQVLRQDEQFF. For the CDR3, the DNA is TGTGCCAGCAGCCAAGTCCTTAGACAGGATGAGCAGTTCTTC.

This rearrangement joins TRBV29-1 to TRBJ1-2, with TRBD1 matching 8 bases. CDR3 length: 14 residues. Germline V gene lookup returns CDR1 SQVTM and CDR2 ANQGSEA. V gave up 4 bases and J gave up 1 base; unmatched junction bases: 5. This CDR3 reads CSVGLTGDNYGYTF. For the CDR3, the DNA is TGCAGCGTTGGCCTGACAGGGGATAACTATGGCTACACCTTC.

The V gene is TRBV10-3, the J gene TRBJ2-7; D is possibly TRBD1 (5 bases). CDR1 and CDR2 from the germline V gene are ENHRY and SYGVKD. CDR3 length equals 17 residues. Trimming removed 2 bases at V and 4 bases at J, with 21 bases between. The CDR3 DNA reads TGTGCCATCAGTGAGCAAGAGACAGTCCTTAGCCCTTACGAGCAGTACTTC. Amino acid sequence: CAISEQETVLSPYEQYF.

This rearrangement joins TRBV4-2 to TRBJ2-2, with 8 nucleotides matching TRBD1. CDR1 and CDR2 (germline): LGHNA, YNFKEQ. Trimming cost V 4 bases and J 5 bases; bases outside gene matches: 21. This CDR3 contains 20 residues. The CDR3 nucleotides read TGTGCCAGCAGCCTCGGAATAATCTGGGGGAGACAGGGGTTAACCGGGGAGCTGTTTTTT. Protein sequence: CASSLGIIWGRQGLTGELFF.

V gene TRBV10-3 combines with J gene TRBJ2-7; 8 bases fit TRBD2. The CDR3 has 15 amino acids. Germline-derived CDR1 and CDR2 are ENHRY and SYGVKD. Trimming took 3 bases from V and 0 from J; bases not matched to a gene: 4. The CDR3 DNA is TGTGCCATCAGTGAAACGGGGGGGTCCTCCTACGAGCAGTACTTC. Protein: CAISETGGSSYEQYF.

V is TRBV6-2 or TRBV6-3 and J is TRBJ1-1, with D possibly TRBD1 on 6 matching bases. Germline loops: CDR1 MNHEY, CDR2 SVGEGT. V was cut by 2 bases and J by 8 bases, with 12 bases left in between. The CDR3 length is 13 residues. The CDR3 loop is CASSYTRQAEAFF. CDR3 DNA sequence: TGTGCCAGCAGTTACACTCGACAGGCAGAAGCTTTCTTT.

The chain is built from TRBV4-2 and TRBJ2-1; TRBD1 agrees at 7 bases. The CDR3 contains 16 residues. V lost 4 bases and J lost 11; bases outside the gene matches: 17. Germline V gene sequence: CDR1 LGHNA, CDR2 YNFKEQ. The CDR3 region is CASSPTGTALPNQQFF. The DNA of the CDR3 is TGTGCCAGCAGCCCGACAGGGACAGCCTTGCCCAACCAGCAGTTCTTC.

This chain uses TRBV5-1 with TRBJ2-7, with 9 bases identical to TRBD1. Germline CDR1 and CDR2: SGHRS and YFSETQ. There are 17 residues in the CDR3. Unmatched junction bases numbered 13, after V lost 4 bases and J lost 2 bases. CDR3 bases: TGCGCCAGCAGCCGGACAGGGGCTGCCTCCGAAGCCTACGAGCAGTACTTC. Protein sequence: CASSRTGAASEAYEQYF.

The chain has TRBV4-3 and TRBJ1-1; tentatively, D is TRBD1 (5 bases). Germline CDR1 is LGHNA and CDR2 is YSLEER. The length of the CDR3 is 17 residues. V was trimmed by 1 base and J by 3 bases, leaving 18 bases between them. The CDR3 loop is CASSQGFLGDRDTEAFF. The CDR3 bases are TGCGCCAGCAGCCAAGGGTTCTTAGGCGACAGAGACACTGAAGCTTTCTTT.

The V and J genes are TRBV6-2 or TRBV6-3 and TRBJ2-2, with 9 bases fitting TRBD2. Germline lookup yields CDR1 MNHEY and CDR2 SVGEGT. This CDR3 region has 16 residues. The V gene end was trimmed by 2 bases and the J gene end by 6 bases; junction bases not matched to a gene: 7. CDR3 DNA sequence: TGTGCCAGCAGTTACCTAGCGGGGTGGTATTCCGGGGAGCTGTTTTTT. Protein sequence: CASSYLAGWYSGELFF.

The chain joins TRBV30 to TRBJ2-7; 10 positions match TRBD1. Trimming took 0 bases from V and 3 from J; bases not matched to a gene: 2. CDR1 and CDR2 (germline): GTSNPN, SVGIG (reference sequence). This CDR3 contains 14 residues. The CDR3 coding sequence is TGTGCCTGGAGTGTGACAGGGGGCGGCTACGAGCAGTACTTC. This codes for CAWSVTGGGYEQYF. Variable domain in full (rest from reference TRBV30 and TRBJ2-7): SQTIHQWPATLVQPVGSPLSLECTVEGTSNPNLYWYRQAAGRGLQLLFYSVGIGQISSEVPQNLSASRPQDRQFILSSKKLLLSDSGFYLCAWSVTGGGYEQYFGPGTRLTVT.